A single sample gave rise to the 8 T cell receptor beta chains below, sequenced in a study of blood T cell repertoires in COVID-19. The assay was immunoSEQ multiplex PCR, and TCRdb's table has in-frame clones only and misses some. The sample consists of 100,000 to 120,000 clones, roughly four fifths of them appearing once. Input material: peripheral blood. These receptor sequences come from a woman aged 60-75 years with acute or convalescent COVID-19.

V usage is TRBV30 and J usage is TRBJ2-1, with a possible D match to TRBD2 (6 bases). The CDR3 is 14 amino acids. Per the germline V gene, CDR1 is GTSNPN and CDR2 is SVGIG (reference sequence). Trimming removed 5 bases from V and 3 bases from J, with 14 bases in between. The CDR3 DNA reads TGTGCCTGGGGAGGAGGGTCGGGCTACAATGAGCAGTTCTTC. This translates into CAWGGGSGYNEQFF.

The CDR3 is CASSLPRTGSRSSYEQYF. As DNA, the CDR3 is TGTGCCAGCAGCTTACCCCGCACAGGCAGCAGAAGTTCCTACGAGCAGTACTTC. V and J are TRBV7-8 and TRBJ2-7, with D tentatively TRBD1 (5 bases). The V end lost 2 bases, the J end lost 1 base, and 21 bases lay between the germline ends. The CDR3 sequence is 18 residues long. CDR1 is SGHVS and CDR2 is FQNEAQ in the germline V gene.

Ten or more counts support this clone. This chain joins TRBV18 and TRBJ1-1; 7 nucleotides agree with TRBD1. This CDR3 has 13 residues. CDR1 and CDR2 (germline): KGHSH, LQKENI. The ends lost 2 bases at V and 7 bases at J; junction bases unmatched: 4. The CDR3 coding sequence is TGTGCCAGCTCACCATACGGACAGGTTGAAGCTTTCTTT. Protein: CASSPYGQVEAFF.

On this clone: Because the CDR3 is missing its conserved closing phenylalanine or tryptophan, this is likely a read error. The limits of the CDR3 on the DNA are not certain, so only TCRdb's listed CDR3 is given. V is TRBV30 and J is TRBJ1-2; the listed D gene, TRBD1, was not tested against the DNA. Germline lookup yields CDR1 GTSNPN and CDR2 SVGIG (reference sequence). With termini counted, the CDR3 has 8 amino acids. CDR3 residues: CASLGGQP.

This rearrangement joins TRBV6-5 to TRBJ2-7; D ambiguous. The CDR3 consists of 13 residues. Germline CDR1 and CDR2: MNHEY and SVGAGI. The ends were cut back, 6 bases at V and 0 bases at J, with 9 bases in the middle. This CDR3 reads CASSPGFSYEQYF. The DNA for the CDR3 is TGTGCCAGCAGCCCCGGGTTCTCCTACGAGCAGTACTTC.

The chain has TRBV11-2 and TRBJ1-1; 8 bases are shared with TRBD1. The CDR3 has 15 residues. After removal of 5 bases from V and 1 base from J, the junction contained 6 bases not matched to a gene. The germline V gene has CDR1 SGHAT and CDR2 FQNNGV. CDR3: CASSLTTGGNTEAFF. CDR3 in DNA: TGTGCCAGCAGCCTAACCACAGGGGGGAACACTGAAGCTTTCTTT.

This clone was seen only once. This chain joins TRBV28 and TRBJ2-3; 8 nucleotides line up with TRBD2. This CDR3 has 17 amino acids. The germline gives CDR1 MDHEN, CDR2 SYDVKM. Losses at the gene ends were 3 bases for V and 4 bases for J; bases not matched to a gene: 12. The DNA for the CDR3 is TGTGCCAGCAGTTTTGCGGGGGGATTGCGATATGCAGATACGCAGTATTTT. This sequence encodes CASSFAGGLRYADTQYF.

The genes are TRBV5-1 and TRBJ2-2; no reliable D call. Germline values: CDR1 SGHRS, CDR2 YFSETQ. The V end lost 7 bases, the J end lost 3 bases, and 16 bases lay between the germline ends. The CDR3 contains 15 residues. The CDR3 sequence is CASGGGGRYTGELFF. The DNA of the CDR3 is TGCGCCAGCGGCGGCGGTGGCCGTTACACCGGGGAGCTGTTTTTT.